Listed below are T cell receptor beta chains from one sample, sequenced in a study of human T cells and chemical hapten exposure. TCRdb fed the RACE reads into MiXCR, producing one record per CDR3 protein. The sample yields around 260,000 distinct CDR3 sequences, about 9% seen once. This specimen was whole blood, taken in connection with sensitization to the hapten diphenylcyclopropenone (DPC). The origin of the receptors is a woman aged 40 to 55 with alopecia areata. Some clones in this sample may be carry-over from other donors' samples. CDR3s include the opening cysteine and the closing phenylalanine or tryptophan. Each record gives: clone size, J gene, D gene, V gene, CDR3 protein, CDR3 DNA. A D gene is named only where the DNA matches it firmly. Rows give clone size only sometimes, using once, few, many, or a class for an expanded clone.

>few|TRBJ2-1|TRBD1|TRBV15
CATSTRTGDEQFF
TGTGCCACCAGCACCCGGACAGGGGATGAGCAGTTCTTC
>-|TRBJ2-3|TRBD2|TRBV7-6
CASSLGGLAGGADTQYF
TGTGCCAGCAGCTTAGGGGGACTAGCGGGAGGAGCAGATACGCAGTATTTT
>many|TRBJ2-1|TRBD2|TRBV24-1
CATSDFPRAGGYNEQFF
TGTGCCACCAGTGATTTTCCTAGGGCGGGAGGCTACAATGAGCAGTTCTTC
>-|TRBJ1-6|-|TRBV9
CASSPDPGSNSPLHF
TGTGCCAGCAGCCCAGATCCAGGGAGTAATTCACCCCTCCACTTT
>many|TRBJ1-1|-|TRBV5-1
CASSLGQLLNTEAFF
TGCGCCAGCAGCTTGGGACAGCTTTTGAACACTGAAGCTTTCTTT
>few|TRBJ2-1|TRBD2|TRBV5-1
CASRRLAGVNEQFF
TGCGCCAGCAGGCGGCTAGCGGGAGTCAATGAGCAGTTCTTC
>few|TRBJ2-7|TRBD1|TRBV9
CASSVQTGGNEQYF
TGTGCCAGCAGCGTTCAGACAGGGGGTAACGAGCAGTACTTC
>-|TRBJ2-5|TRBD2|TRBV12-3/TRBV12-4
CASSFGGGRQETQYF
TGTGCCAGCAGTTTTGGGGGAGGGCGGCAAGAGACCCAGTACTTC
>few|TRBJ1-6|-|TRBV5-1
CASSLGATGSSPLHF
TGCGCCAGCAGCTTGGGGGCAACAGGGAGTTCACCCCTCCACTTT
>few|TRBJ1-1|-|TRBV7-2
CASSLAGETEAFF
TGTGCCAGCAGCTTAGCCGGCGAGACTGAAGCTTTCTTT
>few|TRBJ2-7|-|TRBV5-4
CASSLAYTGWDYEQYF
TGTGCCAGCAGCTTGGCTTATACGGGATGGGACTACGAGCAGTACTTC
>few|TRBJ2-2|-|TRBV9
CASSSHGDTGELFF
TGTGCCAGCAGTTCTCACGGGGACACCGGGGAGCTGTTTTTT
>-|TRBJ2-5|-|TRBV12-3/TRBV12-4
CASGGFPSAQYF
TGTGCCAGCGGGGGATTCCCGTCGGCCCAGTACTTC
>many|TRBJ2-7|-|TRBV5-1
CASSLTATYEQYF
TGCGCCAGCAGCTTGACAGCTACCTACGAGCAGTACTTC
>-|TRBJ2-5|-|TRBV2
CASSEEYLQETQYF
TGTGCCAGCAGTGAAGAGTACTTACAAGAGACCCAGTACTTC
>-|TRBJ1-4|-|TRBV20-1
CSASRGATNEKLFF
TGCAGTGCTAGCCGGGGAGCAACTAATGAAAAACTGTTTTTT
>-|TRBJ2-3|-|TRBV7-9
CASSLEEGETQYF
TGTGCCAGCAGCTTAGAGGAGGGAGAGACGCAGTATTTT
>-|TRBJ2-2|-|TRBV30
CAANTGELFF
TGTGCCGCAAACACCGGGGAGCTGTTTTTT
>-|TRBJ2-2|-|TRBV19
CASSTLPPGELFF
TGTGCCAGTAGTACCCTTCCTCCCGGGGAGCTGTTTTTT
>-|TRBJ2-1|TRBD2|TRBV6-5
CASSPGTSENNEQFF
TGTGCCAGCAGTCCCGGGACTAGCGAAAACAATGAGCAGTTCTTC
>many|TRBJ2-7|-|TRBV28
CASSLPGQIILF
TGTGCCAGCAGTTTACCGGGACAAATTATTCTGTTC
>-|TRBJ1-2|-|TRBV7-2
CASSFYPYGYTF
TGTGCCAGCAGCTTTTACCCCTATGGCTACACCTTC
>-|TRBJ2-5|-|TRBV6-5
CASSRGAGWETQYF
TGTGCCAGCAGCCGCGGGGCAGGGTGGGAGACCCAGTACTTC
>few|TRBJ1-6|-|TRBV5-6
CASSPGHPDSPLHF
TGTGCCAGCAGTCCAGGACACCCGGATTCACCCCTCCACTTT
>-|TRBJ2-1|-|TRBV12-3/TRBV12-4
CASSLMGLAGSAPEMIF
TGTGCCAGCAGTTTAATGGGTCTGGCAGGGTCGGCCCCGGAGATGATCTTC
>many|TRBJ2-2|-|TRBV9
CASSVEQNTGELFF
TGTGCCAGCAGCGTAGAACAGAACACCGGGGAGCTGTTTTTT
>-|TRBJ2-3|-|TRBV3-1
CASSLRVSTQYF
TGTGCCAGCAGCCTCCGAGTGTCTACGCAGTATTTT
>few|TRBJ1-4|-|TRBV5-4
CASSRSGGGEKLFF
TGTGCCAGCAGCCGGAGTGGAGGAGGAGAAAAACTGTTTTTT
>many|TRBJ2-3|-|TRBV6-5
CASSYSGLPSTDTQYF
TGTGCCAGCAGTTACTCGGGGCTCCCGAGCACAGATACGCAGTATTTT
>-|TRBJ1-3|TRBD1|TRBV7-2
CASSPGQAGNTIYF
TGTGCCAGCAGCCCCGGACAGGCTGGAAACACCATATATTTT
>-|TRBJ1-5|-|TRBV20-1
CSASGSNQPQHF
TGCAGTGCTAGCGGAAGCAATCAGCCCCAGCATTTT
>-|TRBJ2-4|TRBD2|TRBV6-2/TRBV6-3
CASSTGGRSAKNIQYF
TGTGCCAGCAGTACGGGCGGGAGGTCAGCCAAAAACATTCAGTACTTC